The 10 T cell receptor beta chains presented below share a single source sample, sequenced in a study of cytomegalovirus exposure and HLA in healthy donors. Vbeta (60) and Jbeta (13) primers were used in the PCR. Sequencing was performed with immunoSEQ multiplex PCR; in TCRdb, only in-frame clones are kept and a portion is missing. The table shows around 150,000 clones, with 60% to 85% occurring only once. The sequencing input was PBMCs. Receptor source: a man aged 25-45 years in good health and CMV-seropositive.

This rearrangement joins TRBV9 to TRBJ2-3; 10 nucleotides align to TRBD2. The germline CDR1 and CDR2 sequences are SGDLS and YYNGEE. Germline trimming cut 0 bases from V and 4 bases from J; bases unmatched to any gene: 11. This CDR3 has 18 residues. The CDR3 bases are TGTGCCAGCAGCGTAGACGGCCGGAGCGGGGGGGCTTCAGATACGCAGTATTTT. It is translated as CASSVDGRSGGASDTQYF. Full variable domain (rest looked up from reference TRBV9 and TRBJ2-3): DSGVTQTPKHLITATGQRVTLRCSPRSGDLSVYWYQQSLDQGLQFLIQYYNGEERAKGNILERFSAQQFPDLHSELNLSSLELGDSALYFCASSVDGRSGGASDTQYFGPGTRLTVL.

The genes are TRBV2 and TRBJ1-5; D possibly corresponds to TRBD1 (5 bases). CDR1 is SNHLY and CDR2 is FYNNEI in the germline V gene. Trimming stripped 1 base from V and 7 bases from J, with 14 bases between. The CDR3 consists of 15 residues. The DNA of the CDR3 is TGTGCCAGCAGTGAAGTTTCGGGGGGGGGACAGCCCCAGCATTTT. Its protein is CASSEVSGGGQPQHF.

The rearrangement joins TRBV2 to TRBJ2-6; 10 nucleotides align to TRBD1. Per germline, CDR1 SNHLY and CDR2 FYNNEI. V was pared by 0 bases and J by 1 base, with 6 bases of the junction left unmatched. This CDR3 contains 19 residues. The CDR3 here is CASSEAPGQGLSGANVLTF. The CDR3 region has the DNA TGTGCCAGCAGTGAAGCGCCGGGACAGGGGTTATCTGGGGCCAACGTCCTGACTTTC.

The chain is built from TRBV7-2 and TRBJ1-1, with TRBD1 identical over 7 bases. The junction had 11 bases not matched to a gene; V was cut back by 4 bases and J by 6 bases. Germline V gene lookup returns CDR1 SGHTA and CDR2 FQGNSA. The CDR3 spans 15 residues. CDR3 sequence reads: CASSYSRTGDAEAFF. Here the CDR3 DNA reads TGTGCCAGCAGCTACTCACGAACAGGGGACGCTGAAGCTTTCTTT.

The genes are TRBV19 and TRBJ2-7; 7 nucleotides align to TRBD1. Germline V gene lookup returns CDR1 LNHDA and CDR2 SQIVND (reference sequence). CDR3 length: 15 amino acids. Trimming cost V 3 bases and J 0 bases; bases outside gene matches: 5. The chain's CDR3 is CASSIGTELSYEQYF. Here the CDR3 DNA reads TGTGCCAGTAGTATCGGGACAGAGCTCTCCTACGAGCAGTACTTC.

The V and J genes are TRBV4-1 and TRBJ2-3; 11 bases agree with TRBD2. This CDR3 has 17 amino acids. The V gene end was trimmed by 3 bases and the J gene end by 6 bases; junction bases not matched to a gene: 11. The germline CDR1 and CDR2 sequences are MGHRA and YSYEKL. This CDR3 is CASSHPLAGGPLDTQYF. CDR3 DNA sequence: TGCGCCAGCAGCCACCCCTTAGCGGGGGGGCCTCTGGATACGCAGTATTTT.

This clone showed up just once. The V call is TRBV9, the J call TRBJ2-7, with TRBD2 matching 9 bases. The CDR3 sequence is 14 residues long. V lost 3 bases to trimming and J lost 6 bases; unmatched junction nucleotides: 7. Per germline, CDR1 SGDLS and CDR2 YYNGEE. The CDR3 DNA follows: TGTGCCAGCAGCGCCAGCGGGGGGAGTGGCGAGCAGTACTTC. The encoded protein is CASSASGGSGEQYF.

The chain employs TRBV5-1 and TRBJ1-5; no firm D call. Germline V gives CDR1 SGHRS, CDR2 YFSETQ. This CDR3 spans 14 amino acids. The ends were cut back, 2 bases at V and 8 bases at J, with 14 bases in the middle. The CDR3 region is CASSFGSKEEPQHF. DNA of the CDR3: TGCGCCAGCAGCTTCGGATCGAAAGAGGAGCCCCAGCATTTT.

V usage is TRBV29-1 and J usage is TRBJ2-2; D is perhaps TRBD2 (5 bases). With 6 bases removed from V and 1 base from J, the gap between germline ends came to 18 bases. CDR1 is SQVTM and CDR2 is ANQGSEA in the germline V gene. The CDR3 covers 16 residues. The CDR3 reads CSVDQEAHGNTGELFF. CDR3 DNA sequence: TGCAGCGTGGACCAGGAGGCGCATGGGAACACCGGGGAGCTGTTTTTT.

The V call is TRBV29-1, the J call TRBJ1-4; D gene uncertain. CDR3 length: 12 amino acids. Germline-derived CDR1 and CDR2 are SQVTM and ANQGSEA. Trimming cost V 4 bases and J 5 bases, with 8 bases left between them. In nucleotides, the CDR3 is TGCAGCGTTGCCCGGAGCAATGAAAAACTGTTTTTT. Protein sequence: CSVARSNEKLFF.